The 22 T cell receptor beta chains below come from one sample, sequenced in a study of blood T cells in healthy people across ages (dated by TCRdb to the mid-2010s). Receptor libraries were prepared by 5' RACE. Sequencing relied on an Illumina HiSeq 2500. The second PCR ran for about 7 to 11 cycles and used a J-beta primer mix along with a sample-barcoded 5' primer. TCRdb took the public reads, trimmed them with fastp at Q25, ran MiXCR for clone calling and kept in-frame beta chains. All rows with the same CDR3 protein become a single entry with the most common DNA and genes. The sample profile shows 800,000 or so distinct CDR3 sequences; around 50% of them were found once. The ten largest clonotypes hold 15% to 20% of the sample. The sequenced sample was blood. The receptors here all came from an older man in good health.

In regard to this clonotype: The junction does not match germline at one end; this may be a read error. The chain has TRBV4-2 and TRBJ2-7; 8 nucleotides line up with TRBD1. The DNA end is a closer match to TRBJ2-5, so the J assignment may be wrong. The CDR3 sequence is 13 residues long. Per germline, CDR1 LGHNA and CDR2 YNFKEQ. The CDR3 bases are TGTGCCAGCAACCAAGACAGGGGAAAGACCCAGTACTTC. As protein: CASNQDRGKTQYF.

Here the CDR3 reads CATSETTPGREQFF. The CDR3 DNA is TGTGCCACCAGTGAAACTACCCCTGGGCGTGAGCAGTTCTTC. The gene calls are TRBV24-1 and TRBJ2-1; D call uncertain. Germline CDR1 reads KGHDR; CDR2 reads SFDVKD. There are 14 residues in the CDR3. The V end lost 4 bases, the J end lost 9 bases, and 15 bases lay between the germline ends.

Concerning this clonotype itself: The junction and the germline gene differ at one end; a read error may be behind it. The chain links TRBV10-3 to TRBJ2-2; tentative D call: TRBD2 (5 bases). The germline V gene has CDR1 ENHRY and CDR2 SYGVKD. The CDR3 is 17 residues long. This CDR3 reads CVISDLGSGSNTGELFF. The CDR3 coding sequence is TGTGTCATCAGTGATCTCGGGTCGGGGTCGAACACCGGGGAGCTGTTTTTT.

The CDR3 here is CASSAQRCEQYF. The DNA for the CDR3 is TGTGCCAGCAGCGCCCAGCGCTGTGAGCAGTACTTC. The chain is built from TRBV7-2 and TRBJ2-7; D remains ambiguous. The CDR3 spans 12 residues. CDR1 is SGHTA and CDR2 is FQGNSA in the germline V gene. Trimming stripped 5 bases from V and 7 bases from J, with 12 bases between.

The CDR3 DNA reads TGTGCCAGCAGCGTCGACAACCTACCCCACAATGAGCAGTTCTTC. This gives the protein CASSVDNLPHNEQFF. This chain connects TRBV7-2 to TRBJ2-1, with no clear D. The CDR3 has 15 amino acids. V was cut by 5 bases and J by 5 bases, with 16 bases left in between. Germline lookup yields CDR1 SGHTA and CDR2 FQGNSA.

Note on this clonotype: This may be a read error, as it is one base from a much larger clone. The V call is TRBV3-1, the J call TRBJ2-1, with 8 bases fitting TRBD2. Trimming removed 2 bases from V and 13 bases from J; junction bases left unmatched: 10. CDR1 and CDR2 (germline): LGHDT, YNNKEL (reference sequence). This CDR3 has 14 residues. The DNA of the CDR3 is TGTGCCAGCAGCCAACAGGAGGGACTAGAGACCCAGTTCTTC. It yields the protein CASSQQEGLETQFF.

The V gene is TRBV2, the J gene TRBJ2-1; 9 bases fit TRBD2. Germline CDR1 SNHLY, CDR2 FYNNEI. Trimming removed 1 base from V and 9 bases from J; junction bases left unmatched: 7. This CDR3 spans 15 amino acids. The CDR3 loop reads CASSEEAGGRIEQFF. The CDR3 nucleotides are TGTGCCAGCAGTGAAGAGGCGGGAGGGAGAATTGAGCAGTTCTTC. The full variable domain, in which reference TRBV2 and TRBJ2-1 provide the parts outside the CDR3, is EPEVTQTPSHQVTQMGQEVILRCVPISNHLYFYWYRQILGQKVEFLVSFYNNEISEKSEIFDDQFSVERPDGSNFTLKIRSTKLEDSAMYFCASSEEAGGRIEQFFGPGTRLTVL.

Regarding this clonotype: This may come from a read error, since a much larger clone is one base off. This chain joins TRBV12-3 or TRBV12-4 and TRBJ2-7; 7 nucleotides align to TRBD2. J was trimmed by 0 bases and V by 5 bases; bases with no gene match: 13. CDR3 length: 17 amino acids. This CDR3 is CASSPPMSGISSYEQYF. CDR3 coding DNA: TGTGCCAGCAGTCCCCCGATGAGCGGGATTAGCTCCTACGAGCAGTACTTC.

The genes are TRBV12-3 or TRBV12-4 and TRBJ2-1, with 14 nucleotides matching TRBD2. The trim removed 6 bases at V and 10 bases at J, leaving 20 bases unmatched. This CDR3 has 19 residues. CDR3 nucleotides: TGTGCCAGCAGCACCCAGGGGGCCCTGGGACTAGCGGGAGATGGGGAGCAGTTCTTC. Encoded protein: CASSTQGALGLAGDGEQFF.

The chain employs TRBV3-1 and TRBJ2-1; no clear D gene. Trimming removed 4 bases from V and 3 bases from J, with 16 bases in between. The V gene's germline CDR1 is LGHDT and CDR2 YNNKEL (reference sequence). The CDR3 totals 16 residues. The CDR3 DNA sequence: TGTGCCAGCAGCCCGGGTGGAGTTAGCCTCTACAATGAGCAGTTCTTC. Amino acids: CASSPGGVSLYNEQFF.

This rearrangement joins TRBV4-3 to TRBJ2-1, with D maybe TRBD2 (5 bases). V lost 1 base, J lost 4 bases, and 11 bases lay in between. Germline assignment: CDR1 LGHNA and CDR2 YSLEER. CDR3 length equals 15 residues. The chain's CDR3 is CASSQGEGTYNEQFF. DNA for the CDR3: TGCGCCAGCAGCCAAGGAGAGGGTACTTACAATGAGCAGTTCTTC.

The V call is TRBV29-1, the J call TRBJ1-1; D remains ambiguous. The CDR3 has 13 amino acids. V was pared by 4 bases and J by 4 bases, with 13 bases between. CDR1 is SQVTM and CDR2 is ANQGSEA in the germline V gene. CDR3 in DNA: TGCAGCGTTGTGACTGACTCCACCACTGAAGCTTTCTTT. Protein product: CSVVTDSTTEAFF.

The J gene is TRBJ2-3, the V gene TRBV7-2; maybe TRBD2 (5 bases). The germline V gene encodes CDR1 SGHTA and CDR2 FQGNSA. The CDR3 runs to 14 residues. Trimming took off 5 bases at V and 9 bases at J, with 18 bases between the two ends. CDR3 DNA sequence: TGTGCCAGCAGCAGAACAATGAGGGCTACCACGCAGTATTTT. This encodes CASSRTMRATTQYF.

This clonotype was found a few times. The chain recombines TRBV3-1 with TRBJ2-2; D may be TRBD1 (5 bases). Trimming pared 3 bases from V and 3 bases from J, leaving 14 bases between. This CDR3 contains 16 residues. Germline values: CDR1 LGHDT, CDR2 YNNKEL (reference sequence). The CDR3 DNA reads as TGTGCCAGCAGCCAGCTGACAGCTTTCGACACCGGGGAGCTGTTTTTT. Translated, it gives CASSQLTAFDTGELFF.

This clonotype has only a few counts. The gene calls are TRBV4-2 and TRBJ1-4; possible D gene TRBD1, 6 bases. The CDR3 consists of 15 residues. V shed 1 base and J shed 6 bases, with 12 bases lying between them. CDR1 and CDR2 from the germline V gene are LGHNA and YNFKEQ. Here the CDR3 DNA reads TGTGCCAGCAGCCAAGTCGGGCCAGGGGATGAAAAACTGTTTTTT. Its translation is CASSQVGPGDEKLFF.

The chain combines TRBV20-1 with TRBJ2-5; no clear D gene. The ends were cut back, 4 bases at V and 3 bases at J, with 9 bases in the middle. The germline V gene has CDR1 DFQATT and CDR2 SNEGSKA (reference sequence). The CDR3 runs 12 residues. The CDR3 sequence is CSAKMIEETQYF. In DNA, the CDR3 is TGCAGTGCTAAAATGATCGAAGAGACCCAGTACTTC.

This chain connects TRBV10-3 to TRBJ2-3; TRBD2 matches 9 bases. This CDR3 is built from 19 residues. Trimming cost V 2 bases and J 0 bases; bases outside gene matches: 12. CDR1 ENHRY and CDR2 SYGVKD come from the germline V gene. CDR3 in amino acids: CAISERPSGDGGSTDTQYF. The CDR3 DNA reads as TGTGCCATCAGTGAGCGTCCTAGCGGGGACGGAGGTAGCACAGATACGCAGTATTTT.

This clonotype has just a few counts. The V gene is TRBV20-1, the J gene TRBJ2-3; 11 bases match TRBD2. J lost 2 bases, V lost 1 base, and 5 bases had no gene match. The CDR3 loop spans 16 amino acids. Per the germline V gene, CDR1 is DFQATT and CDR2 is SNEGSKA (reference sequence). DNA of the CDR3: TGCAGTGCTAGAGGGGCTAGCGGGAGGACCACAGATACGCAGTATTTT. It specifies CSARGASGRTTDTQYF.

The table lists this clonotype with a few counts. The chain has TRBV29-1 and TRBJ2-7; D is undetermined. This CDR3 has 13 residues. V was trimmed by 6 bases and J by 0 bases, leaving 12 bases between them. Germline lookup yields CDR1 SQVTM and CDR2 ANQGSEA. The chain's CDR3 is CSVRRVSSYEQYF. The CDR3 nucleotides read TGCAGCGTCCGTAGGGTTAGCTCCTACGAGCAGTACTTC.

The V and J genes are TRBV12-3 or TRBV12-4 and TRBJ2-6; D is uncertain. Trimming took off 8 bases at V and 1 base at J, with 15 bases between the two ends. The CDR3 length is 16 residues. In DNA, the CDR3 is TGTGCCAGCGGGGAAGTCGTCAGTTCTGGGGCCAACGTCCTGACTTTC. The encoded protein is CASGEVVSSGANVLTF.

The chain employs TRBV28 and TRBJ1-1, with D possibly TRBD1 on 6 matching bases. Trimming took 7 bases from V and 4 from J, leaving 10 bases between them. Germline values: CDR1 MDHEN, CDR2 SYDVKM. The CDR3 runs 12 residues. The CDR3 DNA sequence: TGTGCCAGCACCCGGGGGGCCACTGAAGCTTTCTTT. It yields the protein CASTRGATEAFF.

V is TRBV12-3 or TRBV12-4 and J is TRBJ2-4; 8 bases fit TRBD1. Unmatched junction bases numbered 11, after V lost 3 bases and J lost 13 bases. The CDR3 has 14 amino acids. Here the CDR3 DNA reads TGTGCCAGCAGTTTGGGGACAGGACCTGTGGAGCAGTACTTC. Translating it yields CASSLGTGPVEQYF.